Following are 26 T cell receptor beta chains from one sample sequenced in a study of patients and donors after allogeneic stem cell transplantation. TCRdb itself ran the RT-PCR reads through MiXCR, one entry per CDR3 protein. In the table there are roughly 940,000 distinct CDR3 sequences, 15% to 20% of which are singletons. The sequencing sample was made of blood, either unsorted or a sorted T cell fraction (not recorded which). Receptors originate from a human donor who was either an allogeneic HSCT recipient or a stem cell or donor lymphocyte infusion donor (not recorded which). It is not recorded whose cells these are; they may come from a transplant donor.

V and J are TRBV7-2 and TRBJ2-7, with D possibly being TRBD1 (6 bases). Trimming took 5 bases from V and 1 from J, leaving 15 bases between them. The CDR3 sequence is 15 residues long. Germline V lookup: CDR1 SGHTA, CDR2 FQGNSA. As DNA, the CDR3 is TGTGCCAGCAGCGAACAGGGTAGGGGTTCCTACGAGCAGTACTTC. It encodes CASSEQGRGSYEQYF.

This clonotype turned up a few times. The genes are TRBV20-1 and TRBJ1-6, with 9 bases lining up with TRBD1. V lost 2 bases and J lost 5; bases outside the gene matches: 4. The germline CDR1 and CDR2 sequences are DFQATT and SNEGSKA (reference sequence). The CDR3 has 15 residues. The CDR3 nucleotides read TGCAGTGCTAGACTACAGGGGGCGCATAATTCACCCCTCCACTTT. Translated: CSARLQGAHNSPLHF.

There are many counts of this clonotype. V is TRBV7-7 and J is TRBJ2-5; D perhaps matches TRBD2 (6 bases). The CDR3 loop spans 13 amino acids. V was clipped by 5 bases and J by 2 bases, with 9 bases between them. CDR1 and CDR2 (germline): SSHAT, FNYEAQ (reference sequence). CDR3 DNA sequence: TGTGCCAGCAGCCGGACTATTCAAGAGACCCAGTACTTC. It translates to CASSRTIQETQYF.

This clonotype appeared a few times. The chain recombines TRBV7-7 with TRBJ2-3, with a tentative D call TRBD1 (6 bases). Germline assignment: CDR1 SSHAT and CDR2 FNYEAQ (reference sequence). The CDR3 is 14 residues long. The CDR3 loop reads CAQIRDINTDTQYF. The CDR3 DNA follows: TGTGCTCAGATCCGGGACATTAACACAGATACGCAGTATTTT.

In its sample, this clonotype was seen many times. CDR3 DNA: TGTGCCAGCAGTTTCTACACGGACTATGGCTACACCTTC. This sequence encodes CASSFYTDYGYTF. V gene TRBV12-3 or TRBV12-4 combines with J gene TRBJ1-2; D gene uncertain. CDR3 length equals 13 residues. Trimming took 3 bases from V and 3 from J, leaving 8 bases between them.

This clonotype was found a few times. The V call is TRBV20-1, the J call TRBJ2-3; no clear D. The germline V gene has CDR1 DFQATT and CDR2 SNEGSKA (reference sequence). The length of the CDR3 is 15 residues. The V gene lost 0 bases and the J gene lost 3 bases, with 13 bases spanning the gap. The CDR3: CSARDSFTYTDTQYF. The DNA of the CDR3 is TGCAGTGCTAGAGATAGCTTTACCTATACAGATACGCAGTATTTT.

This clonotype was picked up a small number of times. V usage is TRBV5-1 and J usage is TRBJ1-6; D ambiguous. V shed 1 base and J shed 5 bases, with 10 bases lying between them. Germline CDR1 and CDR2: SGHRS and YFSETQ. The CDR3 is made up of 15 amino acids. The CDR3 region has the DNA TGCGCCAGCAGCTTGCCTCTGGGGAATAATTCACCCCTCCACTTT. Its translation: CASSLPLGNNSPLHF.

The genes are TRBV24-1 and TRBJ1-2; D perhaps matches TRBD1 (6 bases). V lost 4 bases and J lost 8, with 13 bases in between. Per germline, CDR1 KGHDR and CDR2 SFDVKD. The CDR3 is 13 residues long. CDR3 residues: CATSDHRQDGYTF. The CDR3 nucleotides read TGTGCCACCAGTGACCACCGACAGGACGGCTACACCTTC.

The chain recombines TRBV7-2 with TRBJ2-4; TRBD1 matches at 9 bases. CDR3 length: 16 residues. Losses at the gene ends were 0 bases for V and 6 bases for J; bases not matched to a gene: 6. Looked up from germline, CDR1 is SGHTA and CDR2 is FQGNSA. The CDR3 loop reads CASSLAGTGRGNIQYF. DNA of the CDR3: TGTGCCAGCAGCTTAGCGGGGACAGGGAGGGGAAACATTCAGTACTTC.

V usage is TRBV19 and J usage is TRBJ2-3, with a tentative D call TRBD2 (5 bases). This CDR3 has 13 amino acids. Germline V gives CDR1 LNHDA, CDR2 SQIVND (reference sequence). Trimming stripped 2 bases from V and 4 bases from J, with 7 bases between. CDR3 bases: TGTGCCAGTAGTATAACACTAGCAGATACGCAGTATTTT. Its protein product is CASSITLADTQYF.

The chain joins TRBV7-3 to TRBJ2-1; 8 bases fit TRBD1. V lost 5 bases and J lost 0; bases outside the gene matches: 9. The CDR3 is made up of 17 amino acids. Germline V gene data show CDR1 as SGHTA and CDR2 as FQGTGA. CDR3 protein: CASSVDRGPPSYNEQFF. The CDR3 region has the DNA TGTGCCAGCAGCGTCGACAGGGGCCCTCCCTCCTACAATGAGCAGTTCTTC.

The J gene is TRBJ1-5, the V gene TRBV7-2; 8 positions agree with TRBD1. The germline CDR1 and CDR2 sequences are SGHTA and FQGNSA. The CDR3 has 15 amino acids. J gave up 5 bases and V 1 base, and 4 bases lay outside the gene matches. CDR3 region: CASSLEDRGYQPQHF. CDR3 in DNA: TGTGCCAGCAGCTTAGAAGACAGGGGATATCAGCCCCAGCATTTT.

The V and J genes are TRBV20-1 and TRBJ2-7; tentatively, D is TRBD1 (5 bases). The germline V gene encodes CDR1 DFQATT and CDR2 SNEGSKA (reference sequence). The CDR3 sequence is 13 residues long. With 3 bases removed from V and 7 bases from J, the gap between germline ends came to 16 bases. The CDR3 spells CSASGRVVGEQYF. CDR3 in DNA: TGCAGTGCTAGCGGCAGGGTAGTCGGGGAGCAGTACTTC.

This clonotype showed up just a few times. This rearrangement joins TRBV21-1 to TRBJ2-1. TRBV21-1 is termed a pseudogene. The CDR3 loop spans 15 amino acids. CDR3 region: CASSKRRVFYNEQFF. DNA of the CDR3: TGTGCCAGCAGCAAAAGACGGGTCTTCTACAATGAGCAGTTCTTC.

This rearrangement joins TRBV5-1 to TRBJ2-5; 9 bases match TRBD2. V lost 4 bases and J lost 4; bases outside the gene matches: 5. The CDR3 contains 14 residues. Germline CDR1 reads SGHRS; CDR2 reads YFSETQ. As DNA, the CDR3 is TGCGCCAGCAGCACCCTAGCGGGAATAGAGACCCAGTACTTC. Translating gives CASSTLAGIETQYF. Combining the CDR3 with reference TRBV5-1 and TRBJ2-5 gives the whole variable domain KAGVTQTPRYLIKTRGQQVTLSCSPISGHRSVSWYQQTPGQGLQFLFEYFSETQRNKGNFPGRFSGRQFSNSRSEMNVSTLELGDSALYLCASSTLAGIETQYFGPGTRLLVL.

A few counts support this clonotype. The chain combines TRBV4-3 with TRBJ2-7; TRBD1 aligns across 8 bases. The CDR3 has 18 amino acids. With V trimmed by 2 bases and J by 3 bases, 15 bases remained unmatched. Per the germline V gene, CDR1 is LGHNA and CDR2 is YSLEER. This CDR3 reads CASSQPGQGRAPVYEQYF. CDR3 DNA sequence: TGCGCCAGCAGCCAACCCGGACAGGGTAGAGCCCCCGTCTACGAGCAGTACTTC.

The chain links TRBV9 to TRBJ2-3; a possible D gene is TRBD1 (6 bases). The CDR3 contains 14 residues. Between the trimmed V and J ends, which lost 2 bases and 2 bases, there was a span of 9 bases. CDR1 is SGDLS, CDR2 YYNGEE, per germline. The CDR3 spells CASSVRGHTDTQYF. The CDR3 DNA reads TGTGCCAGCAGCGTTAGGGGACACACAGATACGCAGTATTTT.

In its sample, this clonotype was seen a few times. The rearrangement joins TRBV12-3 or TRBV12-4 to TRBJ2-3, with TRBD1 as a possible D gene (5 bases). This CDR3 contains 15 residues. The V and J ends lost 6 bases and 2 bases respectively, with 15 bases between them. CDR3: CASRPPTVFTDTQYF. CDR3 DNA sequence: TGTGCCAGCAGACCCCCGACAGTTTTCACAGATACGCAGTATTTT.

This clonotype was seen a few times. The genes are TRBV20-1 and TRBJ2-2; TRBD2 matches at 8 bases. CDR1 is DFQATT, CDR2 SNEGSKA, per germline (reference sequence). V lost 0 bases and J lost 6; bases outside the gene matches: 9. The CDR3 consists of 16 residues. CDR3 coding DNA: TGCAGTGCTAGAGATGAAGCGGGGGTTCTGGCCGGGGAGCTGTTTTTT. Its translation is CSARDEAGVLAGELFF.

This chain's CDR3 is CASSLKLAGGPNTGELFF. The CDR3 region has the DNA TGCGCCAGCAGCTTGAAACTAGCGGGAGGGCCTAACACCGGGGAGCTGTTTTTT. The V call is TRBV5-1, the J call TRBJ2-2, with 13 bases identical to TRBD2. The CDR3 extends over 18 amino acids. CDR1 and CDR2 from the germline V gene are SGHRS and YFSETQ. V gave up 1 base and J gave up 2 bases; unmatched junction bases: 5.

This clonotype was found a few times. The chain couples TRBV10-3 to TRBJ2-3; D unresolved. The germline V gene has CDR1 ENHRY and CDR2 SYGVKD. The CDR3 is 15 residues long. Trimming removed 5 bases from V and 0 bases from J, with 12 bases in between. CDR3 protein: CAISYLPASTDTQYF. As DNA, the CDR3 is TGTGCCATCAGTTACCTACCCGCTAGCACAGATACGCAGTATTTT.

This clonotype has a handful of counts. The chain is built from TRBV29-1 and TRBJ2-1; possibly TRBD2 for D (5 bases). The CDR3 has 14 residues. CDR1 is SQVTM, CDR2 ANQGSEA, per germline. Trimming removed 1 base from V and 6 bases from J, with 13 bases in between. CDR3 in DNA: TGCAGCGTTGAAGTAAGCGGCGTAGGCAATGAGCAGTTCTTC. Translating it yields CSVEVSGVGNEQFF.

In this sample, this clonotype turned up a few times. For the CDR3, the DNA is TGTGCCAGCAGTTTAGACTGGGGAGGGCGGGAAGAGACCCAGTACTTC. Translated, it gives CASSLDWGGREETQYF. The J gene is TRBJ2-5, the V gene TRBV12-3 or TRBV12-4, with 7 positions matching TRBD2. CDR3 length equals 16 residues. J gave up 3 bases and V 1 base, and 8 bases lay outside the gene matches.

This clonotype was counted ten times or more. DNA for the CDR3: TGTGCCATCAGTGATGGACTTCAAGAGACCCAGTACTTC. Its protein product is CAISDGLQETQYF. The rearrangement links TRBV10-3 to TRBJ2-5, with a possible D match to TRBD2 (5 bases). Germline CDR1 ENHRY, CDR2 SYGVKD. The CDR3 loop spans 13 amino acids. V was clipped by 3 bases and J by 2 bases, with 7 bases between them.

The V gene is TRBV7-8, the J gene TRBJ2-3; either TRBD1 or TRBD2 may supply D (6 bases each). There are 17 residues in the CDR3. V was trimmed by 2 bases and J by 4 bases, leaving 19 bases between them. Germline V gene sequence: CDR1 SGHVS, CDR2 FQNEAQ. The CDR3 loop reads CASSLTGRGKGADTQYF. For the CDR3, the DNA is TGTGCCAGCAGCTTAACAGGGCGGGGAAAAGGGGCAGATACGCAGTATTTT. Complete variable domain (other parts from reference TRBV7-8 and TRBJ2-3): GAGVSQSPRYKVAKRGQDVALRCDPISGHVSLFWYQQALGQGPEFLTYFQNEAQLDKSGLPSDRFFAERPEGSVSTLKIQRTQQEDSAVYLCASSLTGRGKGADTQYFGPGTRLTVL.

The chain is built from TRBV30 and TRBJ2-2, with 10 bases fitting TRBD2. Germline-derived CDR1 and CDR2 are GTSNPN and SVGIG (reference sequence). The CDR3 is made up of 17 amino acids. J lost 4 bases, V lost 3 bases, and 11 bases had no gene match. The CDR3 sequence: CAWRRTSGPRITGELFF. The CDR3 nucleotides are TGTGCCTGGAGAAGGACTAGCGGACCCCGTATCACCGGGGAGCTGTTTTTT.